The 3 T cell receptor beta chains presented below share a single source sample, sequenced in a study of T-cell reconstitution after alpha-beta-depleted transplantation in children. TCRbeta library construction was performed incorporating unique molecular identifiers. TCRdb called the PCR reads again in MiXCR, with one record for every CDR3 protein. Found here are fewer than 550,000 distinct CDR3 sequences, over 9.5% of them singletons; the top ten hold around 15%. The material sequenced was PBMCs, mostly from graft donor cells, taken 180 days after TCRalphabeta/CD19-depleted stem cell transplant. All receptors derive from a female patient aged 2-10 years who had a stem cell transplant for aplastic anemia, so the T cells may come from the graft donor.

This clonotype was recorded a few times. The chain combines TRBV20-1 with TRBJ2-3, with D uncertain. Trimming removed 3 bases at V and 0 bases at J, with 7 bases between. Looked up from germline, CDR1 is DFQATT and CDR2 is SNEGSKA (reference sequence). The CDR3 consists of 13 residues. For the CDR3, the DNA is TGCAGTGCTAGGGTGATTAGCACAGATACGCAGTATTTT. Translation: CSARVISTDTQYF.

This clonotype occurred a few times. This chain's CDR3 is CASSYGRLGQGKETQYF. The CDR3 DNA reads TGTGCCAGCAGTTACGGAAGACTGGGACAGGGAAAAGAGACCCAGTACTTC. The chain uses TRBV6-2 or TRBV6-3 and TRBJ2-5, with 9 bases identical to TRBD1. CDR3 size: 17 residues. Germline V gene data show CDR1 as MNHEY and CDR2 as SVGEGT. Germline trimming cut 2 bases from V and 3 bases from J; bases unmatched to any gene: 10.

This clonotype was counted a single time. A read error may explain this, as a much larger clone is one base away. The chain links TRBV12-3 or TRBV12-4 to TRBJ2-1; 11 nucleotides line up with TRBD2. This CDR3 has 17 amino acids. This chain's CDR3 is CASSHPGTSGQYNDQFF. CDR3 nucleotides: TGTGCCAGCAGCCATCCCGGGACTAGCGGACAATACAATGACCAGTTCTTC.